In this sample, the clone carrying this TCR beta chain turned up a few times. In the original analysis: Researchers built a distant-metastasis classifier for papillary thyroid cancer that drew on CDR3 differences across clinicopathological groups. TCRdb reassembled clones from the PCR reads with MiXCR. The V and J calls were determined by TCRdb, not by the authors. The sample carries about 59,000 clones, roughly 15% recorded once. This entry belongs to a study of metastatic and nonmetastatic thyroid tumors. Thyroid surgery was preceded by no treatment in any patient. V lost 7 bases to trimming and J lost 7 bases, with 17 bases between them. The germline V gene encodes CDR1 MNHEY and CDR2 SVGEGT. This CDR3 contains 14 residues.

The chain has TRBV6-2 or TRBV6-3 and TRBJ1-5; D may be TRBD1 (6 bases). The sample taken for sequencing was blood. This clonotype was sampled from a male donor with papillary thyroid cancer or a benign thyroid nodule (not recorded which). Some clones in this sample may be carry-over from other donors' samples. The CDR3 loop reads CASTSYRDAQPQHF. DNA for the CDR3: TGTGCCAGCACCTCGTACAGGGACGCCCAGCCCCAGCATTTT.